What follows is one T cell receptor beta chain and its context. Its antigen is not known. The sample originates from a study of Ad26.COV2.S vaccination and SARS-CoV-2 variants. Study-level points and caveats: Reported post-vaccination CD8+ and CD4+ T cell responses to spike showed substantial breadth. The TCR breadth and depth analyses may have produced an underestimate of total T cell responses.

Treatment specified: over 15 received Ad26.COV2.S at low or high dose, single or two shots; several received placebo; per-sample allocation not given. The study sampled participants on day 63 after the first vaccine or placebo injection. Expressing Wuhan-strain SARS-CoV-2 spike, an Ad26 vector served as the vaccine. Assay: immunoSEQ multiplex PCR; the TCRdb copy retains only in-frame clones and omits some. The table lists about 350,000 clones, roughly 90% of them singletons, with about 10% in the top ten. This material consisted of peripheral blood, taken in a trial of Ad26.COV2.S vaccine versus placebo. This sequence was found in a person between 18 and 60 years old who received the Ad26.COV2.S COVID-19 vaccine or a placebo.

For the CDR3, the DNA is TGTGCCAGCAGCGTATCCGGGACAGCCCCTTCCTACGAGCAGTACTTC. Protein: CASSVSGTAPSYEQYF. The J gene is TRBJ2-7, the V gene TRBV9; 7 bases agree with TRBD1. V shed 1 base and J 1 base; nucleotides not matched to a gene: 8. Per the germline V gene, CDR1 is SGDLS and CDR2 is YYNGEE. The CDR3 spans 16 residues.